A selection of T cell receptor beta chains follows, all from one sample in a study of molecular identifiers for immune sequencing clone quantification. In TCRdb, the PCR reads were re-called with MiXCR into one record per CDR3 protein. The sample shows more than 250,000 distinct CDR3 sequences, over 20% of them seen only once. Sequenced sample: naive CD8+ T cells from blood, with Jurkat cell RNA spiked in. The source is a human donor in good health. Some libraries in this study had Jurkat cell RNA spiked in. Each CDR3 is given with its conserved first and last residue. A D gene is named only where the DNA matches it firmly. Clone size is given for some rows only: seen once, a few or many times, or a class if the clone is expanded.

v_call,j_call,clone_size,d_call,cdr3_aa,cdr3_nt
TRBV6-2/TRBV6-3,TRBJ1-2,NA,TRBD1,CASNFGQGGYGYTF,TGTGCCAGCAACTTTGGACAGGGCGGCTATGGCTACACCTTC
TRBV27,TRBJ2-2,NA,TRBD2,CASRGLGGIDTGELFF,TGTGCCAGCAGGGGGCTGGGGGGGATAGACACCGGGGAGCTGTTTTTT
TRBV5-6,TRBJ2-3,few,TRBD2,CASSFWAGVADTQYF,TGTGCCAGCAGCTTTTGGGCGGGAGTCGCAGATACGCAGTATTTT
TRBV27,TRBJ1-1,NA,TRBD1,CASRSGQGAVFTEAFF,TGTGCCAGCAGATCAGGACAGGGGGCGGTTTTCACTGAAGCTTTCTTT
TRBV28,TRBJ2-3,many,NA,CASNGRPVADTQYF,TGTGCCAGCAACGGCAGGCCGGTCGCAGATACGCAGTATTTT
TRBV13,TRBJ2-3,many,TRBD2,CASSPSLAGAPDTQYF,TGTGCCAGCAGCCCCTCACTAGCGGGGGCCCCAGATACGCAGTATTTT
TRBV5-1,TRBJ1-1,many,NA,CASSSDLRTEAFF,TGCGCCAGCAGCTCTGACTTACGCACTGAAGCTTTCTTT
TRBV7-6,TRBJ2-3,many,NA,CASSSFETDTQYF,TGTGCCAGCAGCTCGTTTGAAACAGATACGCAGTATTTT
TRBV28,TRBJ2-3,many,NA,CASTPGLPDTDTQYF,TGTGCCAGCACCCCGGGACTTCCAGACACAGATACGCAGTATTTT
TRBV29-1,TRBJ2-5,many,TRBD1,CSVDTGTGPRAQYF,TGCAGCGTTGATACCGGGACAGGTCCTCGGGCCCAGTACTTC
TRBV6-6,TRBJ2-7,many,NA,CASSYEPMSGEYEQYF,TGTGCCAGCAGTTACGAACCAATGAGCGGCGAATACGAGCAGTACTTC
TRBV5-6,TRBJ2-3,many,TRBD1,CASSQNRGPADTQYF,TGTGCCAGCAGCCAGAACAGGGGGCCGGCAGATACGCAGTATTTT
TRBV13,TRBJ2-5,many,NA,CASSINRDREETQYF,TGTGCCAGCAGCATTAACCGGGACCGCGAAGAGACCCAGTACTTC
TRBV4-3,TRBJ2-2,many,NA,CASSRRGGTGELFF,TGCGCCAGCAGCCGACGTGGGGGAACCGGGGAGCTGTTTTTT
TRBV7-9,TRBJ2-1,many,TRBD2,CASSWGLAGYNEQFF,TGTGCCAGCAGCTGGGGACTAGCGGGATATAATGAGCAGTTCTTC
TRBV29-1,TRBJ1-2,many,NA,CSAPDRSYGYTF,TGCAGCGCCCCCGACAGGTCTTATGGCTACACCTTC
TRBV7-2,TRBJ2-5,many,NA,CASSLPPQETQYF,TGTGCCAGCAGCTTACCACCTCAAGAGACCCAGTACTTC
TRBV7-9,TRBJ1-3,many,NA,CAGHLEAHSGNTIYF,TGTGCCGGCCACCTCGAAGCTCACTCTGGAAACACCATATATTTT
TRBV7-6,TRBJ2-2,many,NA,CASSLVGGGVGTGELFF,TGTGCCAGCAGCTTAGTCGGTGGGGGAGTTGGGACCGGGGAGCTGTTTTTT
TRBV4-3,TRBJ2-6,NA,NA,CASSPNPGANVLTF,TGCGCCAGCAGCCCTAACCCTGGGGCCAACGTCCTGACTTTC
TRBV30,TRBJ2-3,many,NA,CAWSDGGLEYF,TGTGCCTGGAGCGACGGCGGGTTGGAGTATTTT
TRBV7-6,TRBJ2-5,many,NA,CASSPSLGQGNQETQYF,TGTGCCAGCAGCCCCTCCCTTGGGCAGGGGAACCAAGAGACCCAGTACTTC
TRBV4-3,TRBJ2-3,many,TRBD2,CASSQQRGGQPTDTQYF,TGCGCCAGCAGCCAACAGCGGGGGGGCCAGCCCACAGATACGCAGTATTTT
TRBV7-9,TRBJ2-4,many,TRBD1,CASSYITGVENIQYF,TGTGCCAGCAGTTATATCACAGGGGTCGAAAACATTCAGTACTTC
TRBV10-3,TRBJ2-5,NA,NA,CAISQYQETQYF,TGTGCCATCAGTCAGTACCAAGAGACCCAGTACTTC
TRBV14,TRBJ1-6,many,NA,CASSQDLTEDRNSPLHF,TGTGCCAGCAGCCAAGATTTGACGGAGGATCGGAATTCACCCCTCCACTTT
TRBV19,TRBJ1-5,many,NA,CASSMGGDQPQHF,TGTGCCAGTAGTATGGGGGGGGATCAGCCCCAGCATTTT
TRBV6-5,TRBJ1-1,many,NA,CASSYSGMNTEAFF,TGTGCCAGCAGTTACTCTGGTATGAACACTGAAGCTTTCTTT
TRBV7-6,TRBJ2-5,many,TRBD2,CASGLKGFGLADQETQYF,TGTGCCAGCGGCTTAAAGGGTTTCGGACTAGCGGACCAAGAGACCCAGTACTTC
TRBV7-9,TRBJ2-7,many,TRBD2,CASSSPSGSSEQYF,TGTGCCAGCAGCTCCCCTAGCGGGAGTTCCGAGCAGTACTTC
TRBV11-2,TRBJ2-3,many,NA,CASSLVRGDTQYF,TGTGCCAGCAGCTTAGTGAGGGGGGATACGCAGTATTTT
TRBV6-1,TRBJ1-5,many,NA,CASSEVRGETQPQHF,TGTGCCAGCAGTGAAGTCAGGGGCGAGACTCAGCCCCAGCATTTT
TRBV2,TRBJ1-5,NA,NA,CASSEAHVGSNQPQHF,TGTGCCAGCAGTGAAGCGCACGTAGGTAGCAATCAGCCCCAGCATTTT
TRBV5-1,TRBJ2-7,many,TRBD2,CASSLGSGINEQYF,TGCGCCAGCAGCTTGGGGAGCGGGATCAACGAGCAGTACTTC
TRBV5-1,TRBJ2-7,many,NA,CASSLYSGSYEQYF,TGCGCCAGCAGCTTATATAGCGGCTCCTACGAGCAGTACTTC
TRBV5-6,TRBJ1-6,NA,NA,CASSLAGILHF,TGTGCCAGCAGCTTGGCAGGGATCCTCCACTTT
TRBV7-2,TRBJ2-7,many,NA,CASSAAPSSYEQYF,TGTGCCAGTAGCGCTGCTCCGAGCTCCTACGAGCAGTACTTC
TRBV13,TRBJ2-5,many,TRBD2,CASRLAGGHQETQYF,TGTGCCAGCAGACTAGCGGGGGGGCATCAAGAGACCCAGTACTTC
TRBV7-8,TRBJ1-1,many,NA,CASSLVGYAEAFF,TGTGCCAGCAGCTTAGTGGGGTATGCTGAAGCTTTCTTT
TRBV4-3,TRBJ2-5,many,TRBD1,CASSQALDRDVTQYF,TGCGCCAGCAGCCAAGCCCTCGACAGGGACGTGACCCAGTACTTC
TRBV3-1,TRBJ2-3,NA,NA,CASSQDPAGTSTDTQYF,TGTGCCAGCAGCCAAGATCCAGCCGGGACTAGCACAGATACGCAGTATTTT
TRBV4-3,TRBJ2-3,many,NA,CASSQENLHTDTQYF,TGCGCCAGCAGCCAAGAGAACTTACACACAGATACGCAGTATTTT
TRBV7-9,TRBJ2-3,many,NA,CASSQIADYTDTQYF,TGTGCCAGCAGCCAAATAGCGGATTACACAGATACGCAGTATTTT
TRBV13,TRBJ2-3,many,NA,CASSLERGSTDTQYF,TGTGCCAGCAGCTTAGAAAGGGGAAGCACAGATACGCAGTATTTT
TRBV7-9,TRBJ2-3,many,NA,CASSPKSADTQYF,TGTGCCAGCAGCCCGAAATCGGCAGATACGCAGTATTTT
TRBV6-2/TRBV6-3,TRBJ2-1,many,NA,CASSYGENEQFF,TGTGCCAGCAGTTACGGGGAAAATGAGCAGTTCTTC
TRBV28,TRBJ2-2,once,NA,CASSFPASQYTGEPFF,TGTGCCAGCAGTTTCCCCGCCTCTCAGTACACCGGGGAGCCGTTTTTT
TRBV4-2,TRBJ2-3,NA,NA,CASSQVPFQSTDTQCF,TGTGCCAGCAGCCAAGTACCTTTTCAGAGCACAGATACGCAGTGTTTT
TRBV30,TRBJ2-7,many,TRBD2,CAWSLGEGPYEQYF,TGTGCCTGGAGTCTGGGGGAGGGCCCGTACGAGCAGTACTTC
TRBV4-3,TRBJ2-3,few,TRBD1,CASSQRQGALTDTQYF,TGCGCCAGCAGCCAACGACAGGGTGCATTGACAGATACGCAGTATTTT
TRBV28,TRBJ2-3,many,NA,CASSSEAVNTQYF,TGTGCCAGCAGCTCCGAGGCGGTAAATACGCAGTATTTT
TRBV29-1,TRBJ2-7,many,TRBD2,CSVGTSGPYEQYF,TGCAGCGTTGGGACTAGCGGCCCATACGAGCAGTACTTC
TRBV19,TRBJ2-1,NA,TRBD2,CASSAGTRGGNEQFF,TGTGCCAGTAGCGCCGGGACTAGGGGCGGCAATGAGCAGTTCTTC
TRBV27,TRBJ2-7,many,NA,CASRRIGGYEQYF,TGTGCCAGCCGCCGGATAGGTGGGTACGAGCAGTACTTC
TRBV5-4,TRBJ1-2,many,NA,CASSLEWGAPYGYTF,TGTGCCAGCAGCTTGGAATGGGGCGCTCCCTATGGCTACACCTTC